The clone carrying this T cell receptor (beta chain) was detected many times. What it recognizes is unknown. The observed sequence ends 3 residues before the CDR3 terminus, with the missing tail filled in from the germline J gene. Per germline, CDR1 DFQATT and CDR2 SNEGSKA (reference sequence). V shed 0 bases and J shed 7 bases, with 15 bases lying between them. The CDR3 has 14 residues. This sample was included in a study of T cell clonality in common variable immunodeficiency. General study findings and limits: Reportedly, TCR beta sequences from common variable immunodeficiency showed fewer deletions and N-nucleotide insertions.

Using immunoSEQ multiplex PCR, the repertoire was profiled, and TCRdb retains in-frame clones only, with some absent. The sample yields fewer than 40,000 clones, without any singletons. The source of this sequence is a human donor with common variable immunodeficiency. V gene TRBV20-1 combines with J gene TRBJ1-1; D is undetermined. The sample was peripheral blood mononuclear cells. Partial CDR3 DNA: TGCAGTGCTAGAGACGCGGACGCGGGGATTGAA. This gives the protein CSARDADAGIE. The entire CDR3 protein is CSARDADAGIEAFF.